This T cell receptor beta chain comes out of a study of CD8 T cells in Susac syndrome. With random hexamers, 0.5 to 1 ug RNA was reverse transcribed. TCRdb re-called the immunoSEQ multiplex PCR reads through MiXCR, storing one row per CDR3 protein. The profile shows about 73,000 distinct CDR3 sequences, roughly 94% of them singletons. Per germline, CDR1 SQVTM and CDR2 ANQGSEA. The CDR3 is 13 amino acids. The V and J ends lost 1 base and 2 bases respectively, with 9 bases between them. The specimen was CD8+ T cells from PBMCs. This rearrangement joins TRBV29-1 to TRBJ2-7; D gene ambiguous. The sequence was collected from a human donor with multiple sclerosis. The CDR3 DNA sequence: TGCAGCGTTGAAGGAAGCGATACCTACGAGCAGTACTTC. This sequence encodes CSVEGSDTYEQYF.